This T cell receptor beta chain was captured by sequencing in a study of post-analysis software for immune sequencing data. Overall study: There were relapsing-remitting, secondary progressive and progressive-relapsing multiple sclerosis among the disease courses included.

Unique molecular identifiers were present in the TCR beta cDNA libraries. Input amounts of about 0.85 to 10 million T cells were used. These gave about 500,000 cDNA molecules, so each molecule approximated one T cell. One entry per CDR3 protein, called by TCRdb with MiXCR from the PCR reads. The repertoire has more than 500,000 distinct CDR3 sequences, 30% to 40% of them found once; the top ten carry approximately 5.4%. General study findings and limits: Under F measure analysis, samples from one preparation batch co-clustered strongly. Elevated frequency relative to controls characterized four or five TRBV segments in patients, TRBV5-6, TRBV5-1 and TRBV20-1 among them. Multiple sclerosis was associated with a significant reduction in normalized Chao1 diversity relative to controls.

This clonotype was seen repeatedly, ten times or more. The antigen remains unidentified. The CDR3 totals 16 residues. The germline gives CDR1 MGHRA, CDR2 YSYEKL. V lost 0 bases to trimming and J lost 3 bases; unmatched junction nucleotides: 4. The V and J genes are TRBV4-1 and TRBJ2-3, with 9 bases identical to TRBD1. Sample: blood. This TCR derives from a girl aged 2-17 years with multiple sclerosis. CDR3 amino acids: CASSQEYRGQTDTQYF. CDR3 in DNA: TGCGCCAGCAGCCAAGAATACAGGGGGCAAACAGATACGCAGTATTTT.